Listed below are T cell receptor beta chains from one sample, sequenced in a study of blood T cells in healthy people across ages. TCRdb independently ran MiXCR on the 5' RACE reads; one entry per CDR3 protein. Here the sample spans some 850,000 distinct CDR3 sequences, around a quarter being singletons. The sample was also reused in another study, on T cells of mothers and their children.

The sample comprised blood. These receptors originate from a boy younger than 18 in good health. Both conserved end residues are part of each CDR3. The D gene is left open where the match is weak. The size field is filled for only some rows; it gives once, few, many or a size class.

size: NA
V: TRBV12-3/TRBV12-4
J: TRBJ2-1
D: NA
DNA: TGTGCCAGCAGTTTAGCGGTGGTCAATGAGCAGTTCTTC
CDR3: CASSLAVVNEQFF

size: NA
V: TRBV6-2/TRBV6-3
J: TRBJ2-2
D: NA
DNA: TGTGCCAGCAGCTCCCCCCCTCCGGCGGGCACCGGGGAGCTGTTTTTT
CDR3: CASSSPPPAGTGELFF

size: few
V: TRBV2
J: TRBJ2-4
D: NA
DNA: TGTGCCAGCAGTGAAGCTGACTTCCCCATTAAGTACTTC
CDR3: CASSEADFPIKYF

size: NA
V: TRBV12-3/TRBV12-4
J: TRBJ2-1
D: NA
DNA: TGTGCCAGCAGTTTAGCGGGGGGGCGGGCCAATGAGCAGTTCTTC
CDR3: CASSLAGGRANEQFF

size: few
V: TRBV7-9
J: TRBJ1-2
D: NA
DNA: TGTGCCAGCAGCCAAGGGGGGACCTATGGCTACACCTTC
CDR3: CASSQGGTYGYTF

size: few
V: TRBV18
J: TRBJ2-7
D: NA
DNA: TGTGCCAGCTCACCACGGGATAGCGACCTCTACGAGCAGTACTTC
CDR3: CASSPRDSDLYEQYF

size: NA
V: TRBV20-1
J: TRBJ2-1
D: TRBD2
DNA: TGCAGTGCTACCAGCGGGGGAGCCTCTCGTTATGAGCAGTTCTTC
CDR3: CSATSGGASRYEQFF

size: few
V: TRBV4-1
J: TRBJ1-3
D: NA
DNA: TGCGCCAGCAGCCAAGTACAGCTCTCTGGAAACACCATATATTTT
CDR3: CASSQVQLSGNTIYF

size: few
V: TRBV15
J: TRBJ2-3
D: NA
DNA: TGTGCCACCAGCTCCTTCAATCGGGGTACAGATACGCAGTATTTT
CDR3: CATSSFNRGTDTQYF

size: NA
V: TRBV11-1
J: TRBJ2-2
D: TRBD2
DNA: TGTGCCAGCAGCTTGTCTCTAGCGGGGGCGAACACCGGGGAGCTGTTTTTT
CDR3: CASSLSLAGANTGELFF

size: NA
V: TRBV30
J: TRBJ1-3
D: NA
DNA: TGTGCCTGGCACCTCGGGGTTGGAAACACCATATATTTT
CDR3: CAWHLGVGNTIYF

size: many
V: TRBV12-3/TRBV12-4
J: TRBJ2-5
D: NA
DNA: TGTGCCAGCAGTTTTCAAGGACAGCAAGAGACCCAGTACTTC
CDR3: CASSFQGQQETQYF

size: few
V: TRBV5-5
J: TRBJ1-1
D: TRBD1
DNA: TGTGCCAGCAGCTCGACAGGGGGCATGAACACTGAAGCTTTCTTT
CDR3: CASSSTGGMNTEAFF

size: NA
V: TRBV7-9
J: TRBJ2-2
D: NA
DNA: TGTGCCAGCAGCCCCCCCCGGACAGCCCCCACCGGGGAGCTGTTTTTT
CDR3: CASSPPRTAPTGELFF

size: NA
V: TRBV4-1
J: TRBJ2-7
D: NA
DNA: TGCGCCAGCAGCCCAGGATTCTCCTACGGGCAGTACTTC
CDR3: CASSPGFSYGQYF